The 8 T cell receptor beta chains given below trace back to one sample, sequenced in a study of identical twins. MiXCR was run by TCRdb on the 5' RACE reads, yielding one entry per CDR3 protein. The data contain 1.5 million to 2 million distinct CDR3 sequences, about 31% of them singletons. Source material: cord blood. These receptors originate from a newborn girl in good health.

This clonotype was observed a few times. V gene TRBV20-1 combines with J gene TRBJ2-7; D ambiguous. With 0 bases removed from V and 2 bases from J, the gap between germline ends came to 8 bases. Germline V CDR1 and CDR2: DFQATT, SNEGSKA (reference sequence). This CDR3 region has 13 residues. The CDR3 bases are TGCAGTGCTAGAGAGGGCAGGCCCTACGAGCAGTACTTC. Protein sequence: CSAREGRPYEQYF.

This chain's CDR3 is CASTRTNEQFF. CDR3 coding DNA: TGTGCCAGTACCCGTACCAATGAGCAGTTCTTC. J is TRBJ2-1 and V is TRBV6-5; D unresolved. This CDR3 is built from 11 residues. Per germline, CDR1 MNHEY and CDR2 SVGAGI. V lost 9 bases, J lost 6 bases, and 9 bases lay in between.

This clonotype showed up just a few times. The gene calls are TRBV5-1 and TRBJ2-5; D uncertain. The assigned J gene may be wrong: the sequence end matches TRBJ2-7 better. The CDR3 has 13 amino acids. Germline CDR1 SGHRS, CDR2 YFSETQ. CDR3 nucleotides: TGCGCCAGCAGCTCCAGACGCCCCAACGAGCAGTACTTC. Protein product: CASSSRRPNEQYF.

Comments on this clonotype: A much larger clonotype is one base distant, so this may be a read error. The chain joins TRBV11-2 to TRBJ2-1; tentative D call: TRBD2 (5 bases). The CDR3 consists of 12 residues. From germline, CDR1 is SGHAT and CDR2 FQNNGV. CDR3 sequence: CASSLTRNERFF. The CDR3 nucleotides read TGTGCCAGCAGCCTAACTAGAAATGAGCGGTTCTTC.

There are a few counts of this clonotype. The CDR3: CASSTHRGVHEQYF. The CDR3 DNA follows: TGTGCCAGTAGTACCCACAGGGGGGTCCACGAGCAGTACTTC. The V gene is TRBV19, the J gene TRBJ2-7; 8 bases match TRBD1. The length of the CDR3 is 14 residues. After removal of 4 bases from V and 5 bases from J, the junction contained 7 bases not matched to a gene. The germline V gene encodes CDR1 LNHDA and CDR2 SQIVND (reference sequence).

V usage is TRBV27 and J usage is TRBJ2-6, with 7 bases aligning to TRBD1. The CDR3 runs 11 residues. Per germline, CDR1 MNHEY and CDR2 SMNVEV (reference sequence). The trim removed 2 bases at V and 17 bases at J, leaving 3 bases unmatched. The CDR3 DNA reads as TGTGCCAGCAGTTTAAACAGGGGCTTGACTTTC. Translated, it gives CASSLNRGLTF.

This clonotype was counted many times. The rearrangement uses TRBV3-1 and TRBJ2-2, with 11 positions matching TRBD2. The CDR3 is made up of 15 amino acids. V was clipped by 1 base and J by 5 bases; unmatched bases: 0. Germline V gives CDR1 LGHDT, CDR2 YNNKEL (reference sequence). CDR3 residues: CASSQGTSGTGELFF. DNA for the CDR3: TGTGCCAGCAGCCAAGGGACTAGCGGGACCGGGGAGCTGTTTTTT.

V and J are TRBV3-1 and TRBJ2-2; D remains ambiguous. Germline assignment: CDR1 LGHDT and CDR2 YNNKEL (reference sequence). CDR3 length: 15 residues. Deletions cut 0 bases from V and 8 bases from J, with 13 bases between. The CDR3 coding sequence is TGTGCCAGCAGCCAAGATTTAATTATGCGAGGGGAGCTGTTTTTT. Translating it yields CASSQDLIMRGELFF.